This T cell receptor (beta chain) was obtained from a study of PD-1 blockade in mismatch repair-deficient tumors (dated by TCRdb to about 2017). In terms of the full investigation: Between late 2013 and September 2016, the trial enrolled roughly 86 consecutive patients with approximately 13 types of mismatch repair-deficient cancer, all of whom had received prior treatment and were progressing. Tumor-associated T cell clones in the peripheral blood of patients responding to PD-1 blockade were tracked using deep sequencing of TCR CDR3 regions.

This clone was counted a few times. What antigen it recognizes has not been identified. No base quality information exists; no much larger clone differs at one position. The investigation overall reported the following: Tumor-resident clones, often undetectable in blood before treatment, expanded rapidly after pembrolizumab and then contracted, generally before radiologic responses.

Preparation of the library involved the immunoSEQ multiplex PCR assay. This is the immuneACCESS table as TCRdb keeps it, with only in-frame sequences that have V and J called. A part of the clones is gone; compared with another copy, unresolved V genes explain less than half, and the rest is unexplained. The sample table shows about 110,000 clones, and over 60% are seen once. 4.7% of the sample is in the top ten clones. For each enrolled patient, mismatch repair deficiency was established using either polymerase chain reaction or immunohistochemistry. Three patients who responded to pembrolizumab therapy underwent TCR sequencing. The phase II trial prospectively evaluated PD-1 blockade with pembrolizumab in advanced mismatch repair-deficient cancers, independent of tissue of origin. Serial peripheral blood T cell samples were collected before and at multiple times after starting PD-1 blockade. Blood sampling times were reported as weeks after the first pembrolizumab dose.

Germline trimming amounts to 5 bases on V and 9 bases on J, with 15 as the count of junction bases outside the gene matches. From a lookup of the germline V gene, CDR1 and CDR2 are SGHTA and FQGTGA. The CDR3 runs 16 amino acids, cysteine and phenylalanine included. Only CDR3 DNA remains: 48 bases, in frame from the first base. The source material was peripheral blood, sampled roughly 13 months after starting pembrolizumab. The clonotype was recovered from an adult with mismatch repair-deficient cancer. Recombination connected TRBV7-3 to TRBJ2-1, with 8 bases matching TRBD2. The sequence in DNA is TGTGCCAGCAGCCCAAGCGGGAGAGGAATAAATAGTGAGCAGTTCTTC. Translated, this gives CASSPSGRGINSEQFF.